What follows are 30 T cell receptor beta chains derived from one specimen sequenced in a study of post-analysis software for immune sequencing data. Researchers reported that TCR beta cDNA libraries carried unique molecular identifiers. TCRdb independently ran MiXCR on the PCR reads; one entry per CDR3 protein. The data contain about 160,000 distinct CDR3 sequences, under 40% of them singletons. The specimen comprised blood, sampled after autologous hematopoietic stem cell transplantation. Source of these receptors: a girl between 10 and 17 years old with multiple sclerosis.

The chain is built from TRBV5-6 and TRBJ2-7; no clear D gene. Trimming took 1 base from V and 0 from J, leaving 17 bases between them. This CDR3 region has 17 residues. The germline V gene has CDR1 SGHDT and CDR2 YYEEEE. The DNA for the CDR3 is TGTGCCAGCAGCTTGTTTCGAGAGAGGTCAATCTCCTACGAGCAGTACTTC. Translation: CASSLFRERSISYEQYF. Drawing the rest from reference TRBV5-6 and TRBJ2-7, the complete variable domain is DAGVTQSPTHLIKTRGQQVTLRCSPKSGHDTVSWYQQALGQGPQFIFQYYEEEERQRGNFPDRFSGHQFPNYSSELNVNALLLGDSALYLCASSLFRERSISYEQYFGPGTRLTVT.

The rearrangement links TRBV12-5 to TRBJ2-2; D may be TRBD1 (6 bases). The V and J ends lost 3 bases and 5 bases respectively, with 19 bases between them. The CDR3 runs 17 residues. CDR1 is LGHNT, CDR2 FRNRAP, per germline. CDR3 sequence (DNA): TGTGCTAGTGGTTTCCTTATGGACAGCGAAATTACCGGGGAGCTGTTTTTT. It is translated as CASGFLMDSEITGELFF.

V gene TRBV4-1 combines with J gene TRBJ2-7; D gene ambiguous. Between the trimmed V and J ends, which lost 1 base and 1 base, there was a span of 8 bases. The CDR3 length is 14 residues. Germline V lookup: CDR1 MGHRA, CDR2 YSYEKL. The CDR3 protein is CASSQGSRSYEQYF. The CDR3 bases are TGCGCCAGCAGCCAAGGGAGCAGATCCTACGAGCAGTACTTC.

This clonotype was seen only a few times. The J gene is TRBJ2-7, the V gene TRBV7-2; TRBD2 aligns across 7 bases. Germline CDR1 SGHTA, CDR2 FQGNSA. The CDR3 totals 13 residues. After removal of 6 bases from V and 0 bases from J, the junction contained 2 bases not matched to a gene. Here the CDR3 reads CASRRGSSYEQYF. Here the CDR3 DNA reads TGTGCCAGCAGACGCGGGAGCTCCTACGAGCAGTACTTC.

This chain joins TRBV6-2 or TRBV6-3 and TRBJ2-2; 7 bases are shared with TRBD1. V trimming: 7 bases; J trimming: 7 bases; junction bases outside the gene matches: 9. Germline-derived CDR1 and CDR2 are MNHEY and SVGEGT. The CDR3 loop spans 14 amino acids. Written as DNA, the CDR3 is TGTGCCAGCATCCCGGGACAGAGGATCGGGGAGCTGTTTTTT. Translating it yields CASIPGQRIGELFF.

The chain recombines TRBV7-2 with TRBJ2-7; TRBD1 matches 8 bases. Looked up from germline, CDR1 is SGHTA and CDR2 is FQGNSA. The CDR3 has 15 amino acids. Losses at the gene ends were 1 base for V and 1 base for J; bases not matched to a gene: 3. CDR3 bases: TGTGCCAGCAGCTTAGGACAGGGGACTTCCTACGAGCAGTACTTC. Amino acids: CASSLGQGTSYEQYF. Based on the CDR3 plus reference TRBV7-2 and TRBJ2-7, the full variable domain is GAGVSQSPSNKVTEKGKDVELRCDPISGHTALYWYRQSLGQGLEFLIYFQGNSAPDKSGLPSDRFSAERTGGSVSTLTIQRTQQEDSAVYLCASSLGQGTSYEQYFGPGTRLTVT.

This clonotype was detected a few times. Compared with germline, one end of the junction differs, possibly owing to a read error. V usage is TRBV12-3 or TRBV12-4 and J usage is TRBJ2-1, with no clear D. The CDR3 runs to 11 residues. The CDR3, as DNA: TGTGCCGGCAGCCAAGCGAATGAGCAGTTCTTC. This encodes CAGSQANEQFF.

This clonotype was counted between two and nine times. CDR3 in DNA: TGTGCCACCAGCAGAGATCTGATCGGGGAAGGGGATACGCAGTATTTT. Translated, it gives CATSRDLIGEGDTQYF. The chain uses TRBV15 and TRBJ2-3; TRBD2 is a possible D gene (5 bases). CDR1 and CDR2 from the germline V gene are LNHNV and YYDKDF (reference sequence). The germline V and J ends were trimmed by 0 bases and 6 bases, with 16 bases remaining between them. The length of the CDR3 is 16 residues.

This clonotype was counted a few times. The CDR3 here is CSAGYQDTQYF. Written as DNA, the CDR3 is TGCAGCGCTGGTTACCAGGATACGCAGTATTTT. The chain carries TRBV29-1 and TRBJ2-3; D gene unclear. Germline V gene data show CDR1 as SQVTM and CDR2 as ANQGSEA. This CDR3 contains 11 residues. V was pared by 7 bases and J by 6 bases, with 11 bases between.

This clonotype showed up just a few times. The J gene is TRBJ2-1, the V gene TRBV12-3 or TRBV12-4, with unresolved D. The CDR3 spans 14 residues. V was clipped by 5 bases and J by 8 bases, with 16 bases between them. The CDR3 DNA is TGTGCCAGCAGTACTACTTCCGCGCCGGATGAGCAGTTCTTC. This codes for CASSTTSAPDEQFF.

The chain couples TRBV19 to TRBJ2-7; 9 bases align to TRBD1. Germline CDR1 and CDR2: LNHDA and SQIVND (reference sequence). Germline trimming cut 3 bases from V and 4 bases from J; bases unmatched to any gene: 10. This CDR3 is 16 amino acids long. The CDR3: CASSIQTGGDWYEQYF. The DNA for the CDR3 is TGTGCCAGTAGTATCCAAACAGGGGGCGATTGGTACGAGCAGTACTTC.

This clonotype was seen at least ten times. This chain joins TRBV29-1 and TRBJ2-1; 10 bases are a match to TRBD2. The CDR3 runs to 14 residues. The ends lost 6 bases at V and 5 bases at J; junction bases unmatched: 7. Germline CDR1 reads SQVTM; CDR2 reads ANQGSEA. CDR3 region: CSVAGTSVNNEQFF. CDR3 DNA: TGCAGCGTGGCCGGGACTAGCGTCAACAATGAGCAGTTCTTC.

Comment on this clonotype: One junction end disagrees with the germline gene, perhaps due to a read error. The CDR3: CASSPGMADTEYF. The CDR3 bases are TGTGCCAGCAGTCCCGGTATGGCAGATACGGAGTATTTT. The chain is built from TRBV12-3 or TRBV12-4 and TRBJ2-3; D is undetermined. This CDR3 contains 13 residues.

This clonotype has just one count. One end of the junction does not line up with germline, which may come from a read error. The V call is TRBV6-1, the J call TRBJ2-2, with TRBD2 as a possible D gene (6 bases). The CDR3 runs 14 residues. Germline assignment: CDR1 MNHNS and CDR2 SASEGT. The CDR3 sequence: CASSEGEASGELFF. The CDR3 DNA is TGCGCCAGCAGTGAAGGGGAGGCGTCCGGGGAGCTGTTTTTT.

V is TRBV18 and J is TRBJ1-2; D call uncertain. This CDR3 is 11 amino acids long. Germline CDR1 reads KGHSH; CDR2 reads LQKENI. V lost 3 bases and J 6 bases, leaving 5 bases between the germline ends. CDR3 bases: TGTGCCAGCTCACCGCGGGATGGCTACACCTTC. It translates to CASSPRDGYTF.

The chain has TRBV9 and TRBJ1-5; no definite D call. V shed 0 bases and J shed 7 bases, with 14 bases lying between them. Germline-derived CDR1 and CDR2 are SGDLS and YYNGEE. The CDR3 has 15 residues. Here the CDR3 reads CASSVGIGSGQPQHF. The DNA of the CDR3 is TGTGCCAGCAGCGTAGGAATAGGGTCAGGCCAGCCCCAGCATTTT.

The chain combines TRBV20-1 with TRBJ2-2, with D maybe TRBD2 (5 bases). The V end lost 0 bases, the J end lost 6 bases, and 14 bases lay between the germline ends. CDR1 is DFQATT and CDR2 is SNEGSKA in the germline V gene (reference sequence). The CDR3 loop spans 15 amino acids. CDR3 amino acids: CSARDSAGPAGELFF. The CDR3 bases are TGCAGTGCTAGAGATTCGGCGGGCCCTGCCGGGGAGCTGTTTTTT.

This clonotype came up a few times. The rearrangement links TRBV20-1 to TRBJ2-3; D possibly corresponds to TRBD2 (6 bases). Germline V lookup: CDR1 DFQATT, CDR2 SNEGSKA (reference sequence). The CDR3 extends over 14 amino acids. The V gene lost 8 bases and the J gene lost 0 bases, with 15 bases spanning the gap. The CDR3: CSPGLYESTDTQYF. Written as DNA, the CDR3 is TGCAGTCCGGGACTGTACGAAAGCACAGATACGCAGTATTTT.

This clonotype was counted at least ten times. The chain joins TRBV29-1 to TRBJ2-1; possibly TRBD1 or TRBD2 for D (5 bases each). This CDR3 spans 13 amino acids. Trimming took 7 bases from V and 0 from J, leaving 10 bases between them. Germline V gene lookup returns CDR1 SQVTM and CDR2 ANQGSEA. CDR3 loop: CSAPGSSYNEQFF. The CDR3 nucleotides read TGCAGCGCCCCAGGGAGCTCCTACAATGAGCAGTTCTTC.

The chain is built from TRBV20-1 and TRBJ2-7; D unclear. Germline-derived CDR1 and CDR2 are DFQATT and SNEGSKA (reference sequence). V was trimmed by 3 bases and J by 3 bases, leaving 15 bases between them. This CDR3 contains 14 residues. The CDR3 region is CSASSWVGDYEQYF. DNA for the CDR3: TGCAGTGCTAGTTCGTGGGTGGGCGACTACGAGCAGTACTTC.

Notes on this clonotype: One junction end disagrees with the germline gene, perhaps due to a read error. This sequence joins TRBV18 and TRBJ2-3; D gene unclear. The V gene's germline CDR1 is KGHSH and CDR2 LQKENI. This CDR3 contains 12 residues. The CDR3 sequence: CASSPRADTRYF. Here the CDR3 DNA reads TGTGCCAGCTCACCTAGGGCGGATACGCGGTATTTT. The full variable domain, in which reference TRBV18 and TRBJ2-3 provide the parts outside the CDR3, is NAGVMQNPRHLVRRRGQEARLRCSPMKGHSHVYWYRQLPEEGLKFMVYLQKENIIDESGMPKERFSAEFPKEGPSILRIQQVVRGDSAAYFCASSPRADTRYFGPGTRLTVL.

This chain links TRBV11-2 with TRBJ2-7; D is ambiguous. With 0 bases removed from V and 2 bases from J, the gap between germline ends came to 11 bases. The CDR3 covers 15 residues. Germline CDR1 is SGHAT and CDR2 is FQNNGV. CDR3 sequence (DNA): TGTGCCAGCAGCTTAGATGAGCTTTCCCCCTACGAGCAGTACTTC. It codes for CASSLDELSPYEQYF.

There are many counts of this clonotype. The rearrangement links TRBV29-1 to TRBJ2-1; D perhaps matches TRBD2 (6 bases). V dropped 4 bases and J dropped 6 bases, with 13 bases sitting between them. This CDR3 contains 13 residues. The germline gives CDR1 SQVTM, CDR2 ANQGSEA. The CDR3 reads CSVGGSGANEQFF. The CDR3 bases are TGCAGCGTTGGGGGCTCGGGAGCCAATGAGCAGTTCTTC.

V and J are TRBV7-3 and TRBJ2-5; a possible D gene is TRBD2 (6 bases). CDR1 and CDR2 (germline): SGHTA, FQGTGA. CDR3 length: 16 residues. V lost 2 bases, J lost 2 bases, and 15 bases lay in between. The DNA of the CDR3 is TGTGCCAGCAGCTTATTATGGGCTAGCGAGCAAGAGACCCAGTACTTC. Amino acids: CASSLLWASEQETQYF.

The chain recombines TRBV10-3 with TRBJ2-4; possibly TRBD1 or TRBD2 for D (6 bases each). Per the germline V gene, CDR1 is ENHRY and CDR2 is SYGVKD. V lost 0 bases to trimming and J lost 13 bases, with 13 bases between them. The length of the CDR3 is 13 residues. CDR3 DNA: TGTGCCATCAGTGAGTCTAGGGGGGAGGTGCAGTACTTC. Protein product: CAISESRGEVQYF.

This clonotype was counted ten times or more. The rearrangement joins TRBV5-8 to TRBJ2-1; a possible D gene is TRBD2 (6 bases). V gave up 4 bases and J gave up 0 bases, with 14 bases separating them. This CDR3 is 16 amino acids long. The germline gives CDR1 SGHTS, CDR2 YDEGEE. CDR3 in DNA: TGTGCCAGCAGCGCCGGGAGTCTTGGCTCCTACAATGAGCAGTTCTTC. The encoded protein is CASSAGSLGSYNEQFF.

This clonotype was detected a few times. This chain links TRBV10-3 with TRBJ1-5, with 8 bases that match TRBD1. This CDR3 has 14 residues. The trim removed 8 bases at V and 3 bases at J, leaving 6 bases unmatched. Per germline, CDR1 ENHRY and CDR2 SYGVKD. In DNA form, the CDR3 reads TGTGCCATCGGGAGACAGGGGATCAATCAGCCCCAGCATTTT. Protein product: CAIGRQGINQPQHF.

The genes are TRBV20-1 and TRBJ2-7; possibly TRBD2 for D (5 bases). The V end lost 4 bases, the J end lost 4 bases, and 14 bases lay between the germline ends. Germline V gene sequence: CDR1 DFQATT, CDR2 SNEGSKA (reference sequence). This CDR3 has 13 amino acids. CDR3 protein: CSAKRASGYEQYF. The CDR3 DNA reads TGCAGTGCTAAGAGGGCCTCTGGGTACGAGCAGTACTTC.

This clonotype was observed a few times. The chain has TRBV4-1 and TRBJ2-7, with 8 bases that match TRBD2. V was pared by 0 bases and J by 2 bases, with 6 bases of the junction left unmatched. The CDR3 consists of 16 residues. Germline V gene data show CDR1 as MGHRA and CDR2 as YSYEKL. This CDR3 is CASSQDRGLGTYEQYF. The CDR3 DNA reads TGCGCCAGCAGCCAAGATAGGGGACTAGGGACCTACGAGCAGTACTTC.

This clonotype was observed a handful of times. The chain employs TRBV29-1 and TRBJ2-1, with D possibly called TRBD1 or TRBD2 (6 bases each). The CDR3 consists of 14 residues. Germline V CDR1 and CDR2: SQVTM, ANQGSEA. V lost 6 bases and J 6 bases, leaving 18 bases between the germline ends. This chain's CDR3 is CSVRWRGAGNEQFF. CDR3 DNA: TGCAGCGTGCGATGGAGGGGGGCCGGCAATGAGCAGTTCTTC.